This TCR beta chain came from a study of T cell responses to AZD1222 COVID-19 vaccine. On this clone itself: What it recognizes is unknown.

The germline V gene has CDR1 LNHDA and CDR2 SQIVND (reference sequence). V lost 5 bases to trimming and J lost 0 bases, with 17 bases between them. The CDR3 has 17 residues. The protocol was immunoSEQ multiplex PCR, while the TCRdb copy is restricted to in-frame clones and leaves out a portion. The sample holds more than 95,000 clones, around 87% seen once. The study's findings and limits: Spike was spanned by vaccine-associated CD4 TCRs, with dominance at 160-218 and 743-854. The study found Spike-specific TCR breadth and depth rose after two AZD1222 doses. Only after the peak T cell response were repertoires sampled.

The chain couples TRBV19 to TRBJ1-3; D perhaps matches TRBD1 (6 bases). This clonotype was sampled from an adult in good health. The input for sequencing was peripheral blood, taken on day 0 of AZD1222 vaccination. In DNA form, the CDR3 reads TGTGCCAGTAGTCAGAGGACAGAGAGACTCTCTGGAAACACCATATATTTT. Its protein is CASSQRTERLSGNTIYF.